A single T cell receptor beta chain is shown here with its context. These data belong to a study of blood T cell repertoires in COVID-19. The CDR3 length is 15 residues. Trimming cost V 8 bases and J 1 base, with 16 bases left between them. In germline, CDR1 is SEHNR, CDR2 FQNEAQ (reference sequence). Clones were sequenced by immunoSEQ multiplex PCR, and TCRdb holds only the in-frame ones, with some missing. The sample lists 20,000 or so clones, 84% occurring once. The chain combines TRBV7-9 with TRBJ2-3; D is possibly TRBD2 (6 bases). This receptor was obtained from a man aged 35-49 years with acute or convalescent COVID-19. Sequencing was carried out using peripheral blood. DNA for the CDR3: TGTGCCAGCGGCCGTTTGAGGGAGGGCACAGATACGCAGTATTTT. This translates into CASGRLREGTDTQYF.